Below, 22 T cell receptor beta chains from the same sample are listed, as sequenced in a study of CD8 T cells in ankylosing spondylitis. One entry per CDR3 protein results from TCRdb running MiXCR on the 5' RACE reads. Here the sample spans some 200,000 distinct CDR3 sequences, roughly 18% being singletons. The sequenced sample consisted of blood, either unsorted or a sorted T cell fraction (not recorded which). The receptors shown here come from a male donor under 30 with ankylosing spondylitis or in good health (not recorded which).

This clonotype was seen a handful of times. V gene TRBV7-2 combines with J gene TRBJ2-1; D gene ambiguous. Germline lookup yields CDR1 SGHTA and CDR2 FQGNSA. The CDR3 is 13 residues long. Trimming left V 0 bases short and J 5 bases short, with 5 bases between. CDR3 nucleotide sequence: TGTGCCAGCAGCTTAGCCCTTAACAATGAGCAGTTCTTC. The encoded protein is CASSLALNNEQFF.

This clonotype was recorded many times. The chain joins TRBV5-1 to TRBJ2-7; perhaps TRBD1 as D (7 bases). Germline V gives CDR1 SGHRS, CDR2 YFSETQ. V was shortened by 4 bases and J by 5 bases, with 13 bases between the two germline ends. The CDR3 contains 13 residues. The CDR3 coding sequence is TGCGCCAGCAGCCGGACAGGAGGGAACGAGCAGTACTTC. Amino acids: CASSRTGGNEQYF.

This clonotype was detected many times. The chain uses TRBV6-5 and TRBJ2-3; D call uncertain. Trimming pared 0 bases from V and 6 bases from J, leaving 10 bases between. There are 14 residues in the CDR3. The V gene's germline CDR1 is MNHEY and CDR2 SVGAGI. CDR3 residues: CASSYSEFADTQYF. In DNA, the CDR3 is TGTGCCAGCAGTTACTCCGAATTTGCGGATACGCAGTATTTT.

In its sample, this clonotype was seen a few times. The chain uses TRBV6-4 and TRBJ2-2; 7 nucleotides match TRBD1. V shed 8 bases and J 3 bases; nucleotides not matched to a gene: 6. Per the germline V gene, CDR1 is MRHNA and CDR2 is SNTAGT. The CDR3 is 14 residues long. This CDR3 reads CASRDSPYTGELFF. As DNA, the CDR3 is TGTGCCAGCCGGGACAGCCCTTACACCGGGGAGCTGTTTTTT.

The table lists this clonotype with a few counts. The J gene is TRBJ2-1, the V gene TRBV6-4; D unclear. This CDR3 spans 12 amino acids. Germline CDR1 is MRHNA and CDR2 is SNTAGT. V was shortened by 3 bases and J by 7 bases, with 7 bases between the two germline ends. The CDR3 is CASSDSVNEQFF. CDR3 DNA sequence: TGTGCCAGCAGTGATTCGGTGAATGAGCAGTTCTTC.

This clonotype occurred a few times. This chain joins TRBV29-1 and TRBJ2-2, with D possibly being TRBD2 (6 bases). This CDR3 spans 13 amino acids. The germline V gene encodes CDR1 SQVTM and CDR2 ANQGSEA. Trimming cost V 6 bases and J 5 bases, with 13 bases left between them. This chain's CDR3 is CSVGRRATGELFF. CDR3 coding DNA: TGCAGCGTAGGAAGGAGGGCTACCGGGGAGCTGTTTTTT.

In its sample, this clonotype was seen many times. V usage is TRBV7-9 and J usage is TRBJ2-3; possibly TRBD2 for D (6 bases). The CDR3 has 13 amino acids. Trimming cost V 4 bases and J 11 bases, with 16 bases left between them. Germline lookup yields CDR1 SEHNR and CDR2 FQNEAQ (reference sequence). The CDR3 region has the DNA TGTGCCAGCAGCTCATCGGGGGAAGAGGAGCAGTATTTT. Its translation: CASSSSGEEEQYF.

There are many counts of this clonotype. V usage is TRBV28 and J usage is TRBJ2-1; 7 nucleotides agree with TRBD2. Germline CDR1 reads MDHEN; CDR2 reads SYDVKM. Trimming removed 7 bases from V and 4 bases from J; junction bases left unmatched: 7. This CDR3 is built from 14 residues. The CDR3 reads CASMRAGRYNEQFF. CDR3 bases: TGTGCCAGCATGAGAGCGGGAAGATACAATGAGCAGTTCTTC.

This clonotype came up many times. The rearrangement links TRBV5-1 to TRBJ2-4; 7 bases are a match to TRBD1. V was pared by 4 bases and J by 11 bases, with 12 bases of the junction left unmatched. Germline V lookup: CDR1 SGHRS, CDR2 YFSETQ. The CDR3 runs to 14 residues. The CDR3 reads CASSITDRKHVQYF. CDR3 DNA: TGCGCCAGCAGCATCACGGACAGGAAACACGTTCAGTACTTC.

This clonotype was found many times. The CDR3 region is CASSLGPKSSYNEQFF. CDR3 bases: TGTGCCAGCAGCTTGGGACCGAAGAGCTCCTACAATGAGCAGTTCTTC. The chain is built from TRBV12-3 or TRBV12-4 and TRBJ2-1; either TRBD1 or TRBD2 may supply D (5 bases each). V lost 6 bases to trimming and J lost 0 bases, with 15 bases between them. This CDR3 comprises 16 residues.

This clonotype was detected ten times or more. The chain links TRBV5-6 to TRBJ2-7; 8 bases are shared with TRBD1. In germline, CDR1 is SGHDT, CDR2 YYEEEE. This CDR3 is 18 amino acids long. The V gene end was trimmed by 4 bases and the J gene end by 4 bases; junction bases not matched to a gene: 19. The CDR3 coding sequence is TGTGCCAGCAGCCTGACTCCTCGAGCAGGGGGCGCGGGGTACGAGCAGTACTTC. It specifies CASSLTPRAGGAGYEQYF.

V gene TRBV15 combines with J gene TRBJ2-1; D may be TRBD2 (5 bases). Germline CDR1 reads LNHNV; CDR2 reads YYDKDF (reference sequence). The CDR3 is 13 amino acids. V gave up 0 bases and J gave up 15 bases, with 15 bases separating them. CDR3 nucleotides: TGTGCCACCAGCAGAGATCCGGGGAAGGGTGGGTTCTTC. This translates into CATSRDPGKGGFF. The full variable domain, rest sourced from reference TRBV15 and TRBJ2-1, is DAMVIQNPRYQVTQFGKPVTLSCSQTLNHNVMYWYQQKSSQAPKLLFHYYDKDFNNEADTPDNFQSRRPNTSFCFLDIRSPGLGDTAMYLCATSRDPGKGGFFGPGTRLTVL.

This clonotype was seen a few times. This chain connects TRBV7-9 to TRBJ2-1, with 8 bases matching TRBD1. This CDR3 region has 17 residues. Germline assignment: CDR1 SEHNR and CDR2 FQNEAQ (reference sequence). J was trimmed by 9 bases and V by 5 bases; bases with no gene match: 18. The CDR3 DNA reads TGTGCCAGCAGCCCTGGACAGGGTACCGATTTTGTCGGTGAGCAGTTCTTC. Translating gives CASSPGQGTDFVGEQFF.

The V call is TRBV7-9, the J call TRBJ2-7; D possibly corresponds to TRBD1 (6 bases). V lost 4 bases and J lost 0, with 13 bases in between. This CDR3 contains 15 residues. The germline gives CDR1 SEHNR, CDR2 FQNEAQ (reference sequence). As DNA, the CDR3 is TGTGCCAGCAGCTCAACAGACAGGACCTCCTACGAGCAGTACTTC. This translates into CASSSTDRTSYEQYF.

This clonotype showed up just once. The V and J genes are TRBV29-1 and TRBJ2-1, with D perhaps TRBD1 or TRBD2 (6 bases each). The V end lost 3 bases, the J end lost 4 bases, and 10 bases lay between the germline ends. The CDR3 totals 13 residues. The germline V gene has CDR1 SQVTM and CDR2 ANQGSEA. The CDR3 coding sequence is TGCAGCGTTGAGAGGAGGGGGTACAATGAGCAGTTCTTC. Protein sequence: CSVERRGYNEQFF.

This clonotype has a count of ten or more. The CDR3 bases are TGTGCCAGCAGTTTAGGTCCGGGGACAGGGGAGCTGTTTTTT. It is translated as CASSLGPGTGELFF. V usage is TRBV12-3 or TRBV12-4 and J usage is TRBJ2-2; a possible D gene is TRBD1 (6 bases). The CDR3 extends over 14 amino acids. V was pared by 1 base and J by 8 bases, with 11 bases between.

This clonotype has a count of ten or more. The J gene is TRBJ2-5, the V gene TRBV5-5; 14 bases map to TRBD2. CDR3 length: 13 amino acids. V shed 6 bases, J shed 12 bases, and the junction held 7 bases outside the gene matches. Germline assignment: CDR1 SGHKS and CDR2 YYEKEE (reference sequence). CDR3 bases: TGTGCCAGCACGGGACTAGCGGGAGTGGGGGAGTACTTC. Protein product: CASTGLAGVGEYF.

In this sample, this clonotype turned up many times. DNA of the CDR3: TGTGCCAGTAGGATGGATGGGGGTCCTAATGAAAAACTGTTTTTT. As protein: CASRMDGGPNEKLFF. The J gene is TRBJ1-4, the V gene TRBV19, with a tentative D call TRBD1 (5 bases). The V gene lost 6 bases and the J gene lost 3 bases, with 14 bases spanning the gap. Per the germline V gene, CDR1 is LNHDA and CDR2 is SQIVND (reference sequence). The CDR3 contains 15 residues.

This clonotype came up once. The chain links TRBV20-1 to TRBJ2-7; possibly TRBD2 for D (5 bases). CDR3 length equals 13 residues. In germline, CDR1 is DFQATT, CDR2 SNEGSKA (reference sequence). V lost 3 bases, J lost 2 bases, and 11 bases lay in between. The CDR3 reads CSARDSAAYEQYF. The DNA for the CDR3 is TGCAGTGCTAGGGACTCAGCAGCCTACGAGCAGTACTTC.

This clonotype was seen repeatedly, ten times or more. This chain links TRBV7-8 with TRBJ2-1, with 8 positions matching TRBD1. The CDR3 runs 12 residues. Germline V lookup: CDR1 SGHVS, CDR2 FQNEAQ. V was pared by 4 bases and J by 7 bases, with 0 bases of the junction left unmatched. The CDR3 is CASSWTGNEQFF. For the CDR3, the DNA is TGTGCCAGCAGCTGGACAGGGAATGAGCAGTTCTTC.

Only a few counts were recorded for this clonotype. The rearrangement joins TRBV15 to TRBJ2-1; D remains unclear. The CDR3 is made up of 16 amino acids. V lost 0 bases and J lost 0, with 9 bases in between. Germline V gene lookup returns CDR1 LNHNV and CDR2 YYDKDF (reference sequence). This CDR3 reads CATSRDRASSYNEQFF. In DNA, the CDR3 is TGTGCCACCAGCAGAGATAGGGCTAGCTCCTACAATGAGCAGTTCTTC.

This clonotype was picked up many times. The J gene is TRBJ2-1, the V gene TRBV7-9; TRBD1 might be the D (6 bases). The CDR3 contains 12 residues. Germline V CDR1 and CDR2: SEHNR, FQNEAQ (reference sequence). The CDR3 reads CALAERGYEQFF. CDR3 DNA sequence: TGTGCGTTGGCGGAAAGGGGGTATGAGCAGTTCTTC.